One and the same sample provided the 15 T cell receptor beta chains below, sequenced in a study of T cells in Graves' hyperthyroidism and ophthalmopathy. Amplification of TCR beta CDR3 regions used RNA as the template. TCR CDR3 underwent first-round RT-PCR with the HTBI primer set. Each CDR3 protein gets one entry after TCRdb re-called the multiplex PCR reads with MiXCR. The sample consists of fewer than 350,000 distinct CDR3 sequences, 18% of them appearing once. Sequences were obtained from blood. The receptors originated from a woman between 45 and 65 years old with Graves' hyperthyroidism.

The chain uses TRBV3-1 and TRBJ2-7; tentatively, D is TRBD1 (5 bases). The CDR3 consists of 15 residues. The V gene lost 1 base and the J gene lost 6 bases, with 16 bases spanning the gap. Looked up from germline, CDR1 is LGHDT and CDR2 is YNNKEL (reference sequence). The CDR3 reads CASSQGGIYLGEQYF. The CDR3 DNA reads TGTGCCAGCAGCCAAGGGGGCATCTACCTCGGCGAGCAGTACTTC.

The sample holds many counts of this clonotype. The chain links TRBV20-1 to TRBJ2-1; 9 positions agree with TRBD2. The CDR3 runs to 14 residues. Germline trimming cut 3 bases from V and 4 bases from J; bases unmatched to any gene: 4. Germline V gives CDR1 DFQATT, CDR2 SNEGSKA (reference sequence). CDR3 DNA sequence: TGCAGTGCTAGTCCTAGCGGGGTTTACAATGAGCAGTTCTTC. Translation gives CSASPSGVYNEQFF.

This chain uses TRBV9 with TRBJ2-3; D possibly corresponds to TRBD2 (5 bases). Trimming pared 0 bases from V and 4 bases from J, leaving 6 bases between. CDR1 and CDR2 (germline): SGDLS, YYNGEE. This CDR3 contains 13 residues. The CDR3 spells CASSVGLPDTQYF. In DNA, the CDR3 is TGTGCCAGCAGCGTAGGACTACCAGATACGCAGTATTTT.

There are a few counts of this clonotype. The rearrangement links TRBV27 to TRBJ2-5; D is unclear. The CDR3 has 15 residues. Trimming left V 8 bases short and J 1 base short, with 17 bases between. Germline lookup yields CDR1 MNHEY and CDR2 SMNVEV (reference sequence). CDR3 nucleotides: TGTGCCAGCGCCCCAAGTTCCTGGGTCCAAGAGACCCAGTACTTC. This codes for CASAPSSWVQETQYF.

This clonotype was found a few times. The genes are TRBV27 and TRBJ2-1; D possibly corresponds to TRBD2 (5 bases). Looked up from germline, CDR1 is MNHEY and CDR2 is SMNVEV (reference sequence). There are 12 residues in the CDR3. V dropped 6 bases and J dropped 10 bases, with 13 bases sitting between them. The chain's CDR3 is CASRRVGLEQFF. The CDR3 coding sequence is TGTGCCAGCAGGAGGGTGGGCCTGGAGCAGTTCTTC.

With regard to this clonotype: A read error may account for a junction end that differs from germline. This rearrangement joins TRBV10-3 to TRBJ2-3; D call uncertain. Germline V CDR1 and CDR2: ENHRY, SYGVKD. CDR3 length: 13 amino acids. CDR3 loop: CAITGDSTDTRYF. The DNA for the CDR3 is TGTGCCATCACTGGCGATAGCACAGATACGCGGTATTTT.

There are a few counts of this clonotype. V is TRBV20-1 and J is TRBJ1-5, with D tentatively TRBD1 (6 bases). Per germline, CDR1 DFQATT and CDR2 SNEGSKA (reference sequence). This CDR3 has 16 residues. Trimming took off 3 bases at V and 0 bases at J, with 15 bases between the two ends. This CDR3 reads CSASQGQIYSNQPQHF. The CDR3 nucleotides are TGCAGTGCTAGCCAGGGGCAGATCTATAGCAATCAGCCCCAGCATTTT.

The chain joins TRBV20-1 to TRBJ1-2; a possible D gene is TRBD1 (6 bases). The germline gives CDR1 DFQATT, CDR2 SNEGSKA (reference sequence). V gave up 5 bases and J gave up 3 bases, with 19 bases separating them. This CDR3 has 15 residues. CDR3 sequence (DNA): TGCAGTGCTGACACCGGAACAGGGAATTACTATGGCTACACCTTC. Translation: CSADTGTGNYYGYTF.

The genes are TRBV9 and TRBJ1-5; weak D call: TRBD1 (6 bases). The CDR3 runs to 15 residues. CDR1 and CDR2 (germline): SGDLS, YYNGEE. The germline V and J ends were trimmed by 1 base and 6 bases, with 14 bases remaining between them. CDR3 nucleotides: TGTGCCAGCAGCGTATCCACAGGGATTGGTCAGCCCCAGCATTTT. Its translation is CASSVSTGIGQPQHF.

Many counts were recorded for this clonotype. The chain recombines TRBV7-9 with TRBJ1-4; a possible D gene is TRBD1 (5 bases). The CDR3 sequence is 15 residues long. Trimming cost V 1 base and J 6 bases, with 12 bases left between them. From germline, CDR1 is SEHNR and CDR2 FQNEAQ (reference sequence). The chain's CDR3 is CASSLVLGAYEKLFF. CDR3 nucleotide sequence: TGTGCCAGCAGCTTAGTGCTTGGGGCTTATGAAAAACTGTTTTTT.

The V call is TRBV2, the J call TRBJ2-7; 9 positions match TRBD1. Germline-derived CDR1 and CDR2 are SNHLY and FYNNEI. The junction had 7 bases not matched to a gene; V was cut back by 10 bases and J by 3 bases. The CDR3 loop spans 13 amino acids. CDR3 in amino acids: CATRTGVFYEQYF. The DNA for the CDR3 is TGTGCCACTAGGACAGGGGTCTTCTACGAGCAGTACTTC.

This clonotype was observed at least ten times. The V call is TRBV2, the J call TRBJ1-1; weak D call: TRBD1 (6 bases). V shed 4 bases and J shed 1 base, with 37 bases lying between them. CDR1 and CDR2 (germline): SNHLY, FYNNEI. CDR3 length: 23 residues. CDR3 amino acids: CASSVPRGPSAEKSSGSNTEAFF. The CDR3 DNA sequence: TGTGCCAGCAGTGTTCCCAGGGGCCCAAGTGCGGAGAAATCGTCGGGATCGAACACTGAAGCTTTCTTT.

Turning to this clonotype: A much larger clone sits a single nucleotide away, making a read error possible. The J gene is TRBJ2-1, the V gene TRBV6-1; 11 bases map to TRBD2. The trim removed 5 bases at V and 10 bases at J, leaving 10 bases unmatched. This CDR3 comprises 15 residues. CDR1 MNHNS and CDR2 SASEGT come from the germline V gene. CDR3 in DNA: TGTGCCAGCAGTCTCAAGACTAGCGGGATTGGCGAGCAGTTCTTC. Amino acid sequence: CASSLKTSGIGEQFF.

To note about this clonotype: One end of the junction does not line up with germline, which may come from a read error. The chain employs TRBV2 and TRBJ1-3; D perhaps matches TRBD1 (5 bases). This CDR3 region has 13 residues. Germline V gene data show CDR1 as SNHLY and CDR2 as FYNNEI. The CDR3 region is CASSRQNRNIIYF. CDR3 DNA sequence: TGTGCCAGCAGTCGACAGAACCGAAACATCATATATTTT.

In this sample, this clonotype turned up many times. This chain connects TRBV28 to TRBJ2-3; a weak D match, TRBD1 (7 bases). The CDR3 runs to 14 residues. Germline CDR1 MDHEN, CDR2 SYDVKM. V was clipped by 2 bases and J by 5 bases, with 11 bases between them. The CDR3 protein is CASSLIQGGDTQYF. The CDR3 DNA reads as TGTGCCAGCAGTTTAATCCAGGGGGGAGATACGCAGTATTTT.